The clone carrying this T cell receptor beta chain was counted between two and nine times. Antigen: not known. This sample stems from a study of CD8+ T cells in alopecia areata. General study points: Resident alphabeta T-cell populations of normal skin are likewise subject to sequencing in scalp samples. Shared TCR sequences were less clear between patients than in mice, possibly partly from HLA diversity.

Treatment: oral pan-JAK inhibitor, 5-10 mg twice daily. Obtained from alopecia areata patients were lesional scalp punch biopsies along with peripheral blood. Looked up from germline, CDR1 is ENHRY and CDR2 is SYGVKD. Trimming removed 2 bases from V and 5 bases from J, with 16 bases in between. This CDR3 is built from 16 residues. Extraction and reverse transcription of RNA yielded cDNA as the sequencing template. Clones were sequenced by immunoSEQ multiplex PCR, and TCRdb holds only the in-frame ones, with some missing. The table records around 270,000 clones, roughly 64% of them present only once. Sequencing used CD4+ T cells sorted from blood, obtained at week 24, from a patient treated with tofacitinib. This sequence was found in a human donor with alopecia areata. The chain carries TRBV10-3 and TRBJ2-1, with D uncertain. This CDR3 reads CAISEPGVGADNEQFF. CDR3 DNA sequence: TGTGCCATCAGTGAGCCTGGGGTTGGTGCCGACAATGAGCAGTTCTTC.